The 27 T cell receptor beta chains presented below share a single source sample, sequenced in a study of T-cell memory formation after mild COVID-19. TCRdb used MiXCR to reprocess the 5' RACE reads, holding one entry per CDR3 protein. The profile shows 250,000 to 350,000 distinct CDR3 sequences, just under 20% of them singletons. Sequenced material: PBMCs or a T cell subset sorted from them (not recorded which). These receptors were collected from a man between 18 and 29 years old who had mild COVID-19 (a few samples of this study predate the infection). Cell type and time point are not known.

J is TRBJ1-5 and V is TRBV6-5; D possibly corresponds to TRBD1 (5 bases). Between the trimmed V and J ends, which lost 6 bases and 2 bases, there was a span of 8 bases. The CDR3 loop spans 13 amino acids. The germline gives CDR1 MNHEY, CDR2 SVGAGI. CDR3 loop: CASRPRGNQPQHF. The CDR3 bases are TGTGCCAGCAGACCCAGGGGCAATCAGCCCCAGCATTTT.

The chain links TRBV18 to TRBJ1-2; no clear D gene. In germline, CDR1 is KGHSH, CDR2 LQKENI. The CDR3 has 13 amino acids. Deletions cut 5 bases from V and 4 bases from J, with 11 bases between. The CDR3 reads CASSSSEFYGYTF. The CDR3 DNA reads TGTGCCAGCTCAAGTTCGGAGTTCTATGGCTACACCTTC.

This clonotype was seen a handful of times. As DNA, the CDR3 is TGTGCCAGCAGAGACTCCGAGCAGTACTTC. Amino acid sequence: CASRDSEQYF. V usage is TRBV2 and J usage is TRBJ2-7; no clear D gene. The germline V gene has CDR1 SNHLY and CDR2 FYNNEI. This CDR3 is built from 10 residues. V was shortened by 6 bases and J by 6 bases, with 6 bases between the two germline ends.

This clonotype was recorded many times. The chain carries TRBV4-2 and TRBJ2-7; 8 bases are shared with TRBD1. Germline V lookup: CDR1 LGHNA, CDR2 YNFKEQ. Germline trimming cut 4 bases from V and 3 bases from J; bases unmatched to any gene: 5. The CDR3 totals 14 residues. The CDR3 spells CASSPGQGDYEQYF. The CDR3 DNA reads as TGTGCCAGCAGCCCCGGACAGGGAGACTACGAGCAGTACTTC.

This clonotype was counted only a few times. V gene TRBV20-1 combines with J gene TRBJ1-2; D is possibly TRBD1 (6 bases). CDR1 is DFQATT and CDR2 is SNEGSKA in the germline V gene (reference sequence). The CDR3 extends over 13 amino acids. Trimming removed 0 bases from V and 7 bases from J, with 12 bases in between. CDR3 amino acids: CSARDQQGGGYTF. DNA for the CDR3: TGCAGTGCTAGAGATCAACAGGGCGGTGGCTACACCTTC.

The chain recombines TRBV7-2 with TRBJ1-1, with 9 nucleotides matching TRBD1. J gave up 10 bases and V 5 bases, and 2 bases lay outside the gene matches. Germline lookup yields CDR1 SGHTA and CDR2 FQGNSA. This CDR3 spans 11 amino acids. DNA of the CDR3: TGTGCCAGCAGCCCGGACAGGGGAGCTTTCTTT. Its protein product is CASSPDRGAFF.

In this sample, this clonotype turned up a few times. This rearrangement joins TRBV20-1 to TRBJ1-1; D remains unclear. The CDR3 runs 12 residues. The germline V gene encodes CDR1 DFQATT and CDR2 SNEGSKA (reference sequence). Trimming left V 2 bases short and J 1 base short, with 5 bases between. The CDR3 coding sequence is TGCAGTGCTAGAATCAGGAACACTGAAGCTTTCTTT. Translated, it gives CSARIRNTEAFF.

This clonotype was counted between two and nine times. J is TRBJ1-1 and V is TRBV20-1; TRBD1 agrees at 9 bases. The CDR3 length is 15 residues. Trimming cost V 0 bases and J 8 bases; bases outside gene matches: 10. CDR1 DFQATT and CDR2 SNEGSKA come from the germline V gene (reference sequence). The CDR3, as DNA: TGCAGTGCTAGAGACCCGGGACAGGGTCGATTAGAAGCTTTCTTT. Translation: CSARDPGQGRLEAFF.

In this sample, this clonotype turned up a few times. The V gene is TRBV20-1, the J gene TRBJ2-3, with 9 nucleotides matching TRBD2. CDR3 size: 17 residues. Germline trimming cut 1 base from V and 5 bases from J; bases unmatched to any gene: 13. In germline, CDR1 is DFQATT, CDR2 SNEGSKA (reference sequence). CDR3 loop: CSARGLASGAEGDTQYF. The CDR3 DNA reads TGCAGTGCTAGAGGTCTGGCTAGCGGGGCGGAGGGAGATACGCAGTATTTT.

This clonotype was recorded a few times. The chain uses TRBV24-1 and TRBJ2-3; D uncertain. Germline assignment: CDR1 KGHDR and CDR2 SFDVKD. The V and J ends lost 3 bases and 3 bases respectively, with 6 bases between them. This CDR3 has 13 amino acids. This CDR3 reads CATSDGYTDTQYF. CDR3 nucleotides: TGTGCCACCAGTGATGGGTATACAGATACGCAGTATTTT.

The chain joins TRBV6-2 or TRBV6-3 to TRBJ2-6; D ambiguous. The CDR3 is 15 residues long. CDR1 and CDR2 from the germline V gene are MNHEY and SVGEGT. V shed 6 bases and J shed 0 bases, with 9 bases lying between them. The CDR3 protein is CASSQSFSGANVLTF. CDR3 bases: TGTGCCAGCAGCCAAAGCTTCTCTGGGGCCAACGTCCTGACTTTC.

There are a few counts of this clonotype. This chain connects TRBV5-5 to TRBJ2-1, with TRBD2 matching 9 bases. V trimming: 0 bases; J trimming: 5 bases; junction bases outside the gene matches: 3. CDR1 is SGHKS, CDR2 YYEKEE, per germline (reference sequence). The CDR3 totals 15 residues. CDR3 sequence (DNA): TGTGCCAGCAGCTTGGAGGTAGCGGGGGACAATGAGCAGTTCTTC. Its protein is CASSLEVAGDNEQFF.

This clonotype has a count of ten or more. This chain links TRBV29-1 with TRBJ1-1; D gene ambiguous. Germline V gene sequence: CDR1 SQVTM, CDR2 ANQGSEA. This CDR3 region has 12 residues. Trimming took off 3 bases at V and 1 base at J, with 6 bases between the two ends. Written as DNA, the CDR3 is TGCAGCGTTGACAGCCAGAACACTGAAGCTTTCTTT. Translation gives CSVDSQNTEAFF.

V is TRBV20-1 and J is TRBJ2-7; tentatively, D is TRBD1 (6 bases). There are 14 residues in the CDR3. V lost 0 bases, J lost 4 bases, and 13 bases lay in between. Looked up from germline, CDR1 is DFQATT and CDR2 is SNEGSKA (reference sequence). CDR3 residues: CSARDPTGRYEQYF. In DNA form, the CDR3 reads TGCAGTGCTAGAGATCCCACAGGGAGATACGAGCAGTACTTC.

V and J are TRBV6-2 or TRBV6-3 and TRBJ2-7; possible D gene TRBD1, 6 bases. V shed 2 bases and J shed 5 bases, with 13 bases lying between them. The germline V gene has CDR1 MNHEY and CDR2 SVGEGT. The CDR3 covers 14 residues. The CDR3 sequence: CASSYEVWGHEQYV. The DNA of the CDR3 is TGTGCCAGCAGTTACGAGGTGTGGGGGCACGAGCAGTACGTC.

There are many counts of this clonotype. The V call is TRBV20-1, the J call TRBJ2-3, with TRBD2 matching 14 bases. The germline V gene encodes CDR1 DFQATT and CDR2 SNEGSKA (reference sequence). V lost 5 bases to trimming and J lost 1 base; unmatched junction nucleotides: 2. The CDR3 length is 15 residues. The DNA of the CDR3 is TGCAGTGCTGCGGGACTAGCGGGGGGCACAGATACGCAGTATTTT. Its translation is CSAAGLAGGTDTQYF.

The V and J genes are TRBV12-3 or TRBV12-4 and TRBJ1-1; possible D gene TRBD1, 5 bases. With 2 bases removed from V and 5 bases from J, the gap between germline ends came to 12 bases. The CDR3 has 14 amino acids. The CDR3, as DNA: TGTGCCAGCAGTTTATTTGGGGGGGGGACTGAAGCTTTCTTT. It codes for CASSLFGGGTEAFF.

This clonotype was found a few times. The chain carries TRBV7-2 and TRBJ2-4; D could derive from TRBD1 or TRBD2 (5 bases each). Germline CDR1 reads SGHTA; CDR2 reads FQGNSA. There are 15 residues in the CDR3. The germline V and J ends were trimmed by 5 bases and 8 bases, with 19 bases remaining between them. DNA for the CDR3: TGTGCCAGCAGCCCCCTTACGGGACCCTCAGACATTCAGTACTTC. Protein: CASSPLTGPSDIQYF.

CDR3 sequence: CASSSAGDHTGELFF. The CDR3 DNA sequence: TGCGCCAGCAGCTCGGCTGGGGATCACACCGGGGAGCTGTTTTTT. J is TRBJ2-2 and V is TRBV5-1; D remains ambiguous. Germline values: CDR1 SGHRS, CDR2 YFSETQ. Trimming took off 3 bases at V and 3 bases at J, with 12 bases between the two ends. The CDR3 loop spans 15 amino acids.

A few counts support this clonotype. The V and J genes are TRBV20-1 and TRBJ1-5; no definite D call. In germline, CDR1 is DFQATT, CDR2 SNEGSKA (reference sequence). This CDR3 is 14 amino acids long. The V and J ends lost 2 bases and 4 bases respectively, with 12 bases between them. This chain's CDR3 is CSARNLPANQPQHF. The CDR3, as DNA: TGCAGTGCTAGAAACCTCCCAGCGAATCAGCCCCAGCATTTT.

The V gene is TRBV5-1, the J gene TRBJ1-1, with 7 nucleotides matching TRBD1. Trimming cost V 4 bases and J 2 bases; bases outside gene matches: 5. This CDR3 region has 14 residues. Germline CDR1 is SGHRS and CDR2 is YFSETQ. The CDR3 here is CASSQGTVNTEAFF. The CDR3 DNA follows: TGCGCCAGCAGCCAAGGGACAGTTAACACTGAAGCTTTCTTT.

This clonotype was detected ten times or more. The gene calls are TRBV5-6 and TRBJ1-6, with TRBD1 identical over 8 bases. Germline trimming cut 6 bases from V and 9 bases from J; bases unmatched to any gene: 17. The CDR3 spans 17 residues. Germline V CDR1 and CDR2: SGHDT, YYEEEE. The CDR3 nucleotides read TGTGCCAGCACCGATGGGGTGCCGGACAGGGTCTCTTCACCCCTCCACTTT. Its translation: CASTDGVPDRVSSPLHF.

This chain joins TRBV7-2 and TRBJ2-1; TRBD2 matches at 9 bases. The V and J ends lost 5 bases and 4 bases, in that order; junction bases with no gene match: 3. The CDR3 is 14 amino acids. The germline gives CDR1 SGHTA, CDR2 FQGNSA. This chain's CDR3 is CASSQRGVYNEQFF. CDR3 coding DNA: TGTGCCAGCAGCCAGCGGGGGGTTTACAATGAGCAGTTCTTC.

CDR3 loop: CSAGGVGYTF. The DNA for the CDR3 is TGCAGTGCGGGCGGGGTAGGCTACACCTTC. The V and J genes are TRBV20-1 and TRBJ1-2; D gene uncertain. Trimming cost V 6 bases and J 8 bases, with 10 bases left between them. CDR3 length equals 10 residues. Germline-derived CDR1 and CDR2 are DFQATT and SNEGSKA (reference sequence).

There are a few counts of this clonotype. This chain uses TRBV20-1 with TRBJ2-7; unclear D gene. The CDR3 length is 11 residues. V lost 6 bases to trimming and J lost 5 bases, with 11 bases between them. CDR1 is DFQATT and CDR2 is SNEGSKA in the germline V gene (reference sequence). CDR3 protein: CSAPLNHEQYF. The CDR3 region has the DNA TGCAGTGCGCCCTTGAACCACGAGCAGTACTTC.

The chain joins TRBV11-1 to TRBJ2-1; 7 bases fit TRBD1. V shed 5 bases and J 2 bases; nucleotides not matched to a gene: 6. Germline V gene data show CDR1 as SGHAT and CDR2 as FQDESV (reference sequence). The CDR3 totals 15 residues. In DNA form, the CDR3 reads TGTGCCAGCAGCCCAAGGGGGCTCACCTACAATGAGCAGTTCTTC. It translates to CASSPRGLTYNEQFF.

The chain couples TRBV6-2 or TRBV6-3 to TRBJ1-2; TRBD1 matches at 7 bases. V lost 6 bases, J lost 2 bases, and 12 bases stayed unmatched. CDR3 length equals 16 residues. CDR1 is MNHEY and CDR2 is SVGEGT in the germline V gene. CDR3 in amino acids: CASRYAGQAENYGYTF. The CDR3 nucleotides read TGTGCCAGCAGATACGCTGGACAGGCGGAAAACTATGGCTACACCTTC.